The 25 T cell receptor beta chains below were found in one sample sequenced in a study of shared clonotypes between healthy human individuals. Positively selected for CCR7, the CD45RO-negative cells used as naive CD8 cells excluded terminally differentiated effector memory CD45RA+ cells. The method was immunoSEQ multiplex PCR; TCRdb's version includes in-frame clones alone and lacks a portion of them. This table holds 700,000 to 950,000 clones, about 97% found once. Sequencing used naive CD8+ T cells sorted from blood. These TCRs come from a man aged 30 to 45 in good health.

This chain uses TRBV5-1 with TRBJ2-3; no clear D. CDR1 is SGHRS and CDR2 is YFSETQ in the germline V gene. This CDR3 has 15 residues. Trimming took off 3 bases at V and 1 base at J, with 12 bases between the two ends. In DNA form, the CDR3 reads TGCGCCAGCAGCTCGGAGCGACCTGGCACAGATACGCAGTATTTT. It is translated as CASSSERPGTDTQYF.

V and J are TRBV27 and TRBJ1-2, with D tentatively TRBD1 (6 bases). The CDR3 is 14 residues long. Germline CDR1 is MNHEY and CDR2 is SMNVEV (reference sequence). Deletions cut 5 bases from V and 6 bases from J, with 16 bases between. CDR3 sequence: CASSPVPYRDGYTF. CDR3 sequence (DNA): TGTGCCAGCAGTCCGGTACCGTACAGGGATGGCTACACCTTC.

The count of this clone is one. The rearrangement uses TRBV5-8 and TRBJ2-1, with TRBD1 matching over 9 bases. CDR3 length: 15 residues. V shed 4 bases, J shed 7 bases, and the junction held 9 bases outside the gene matches. Per germline, CDR1 SGHTS and CDR2 YDEGEE. Here the CDR3 DNA reads TGTGCCAGCAGCCTAACGGGACAGGGCTGGAATGAGCAGTTCTTC. Its translation: CASSLTGQGWNEQFF.

CDR3 residues: CASSPGVGNTGELFF. In DNA, the CDR3 is TGCGCCAGCAGCCCCGGAGTGGGGAACACCGGGGAGCTGTTTTTT. The chain links TRBV5-1 to TRBJ2-2; D gene unclear. Trimming stripped 4 bases from V and 1 base from J, with 11 bases between. Germline-derived CDR1 and CDR2 are SGHRS and YFSETQ. The CDR3 sequence is 15 residues long. The full variable domain, completed using reference TRBV5-1 and TRBJ2-2, is KAGVTQTPRYLIKTRGQQVTLSCSPISGHRSVSWYQQTPGQGLQFLFEYFSETQRNKGNFPGRFSGRQFSNSRSEMNVSTLELGDSALYLCASSPGVGNTGELFFGEGSRLTVL.

The rearrangement uses TRBV9 and TRBJ2-3, with 7 bases that match TRBD2. The CDR3 covers 16 residues. The V gene's germline CDR1 is SGDLS and CDR2 YYNGEE. V was clipped by 6 bases and J by 5 bases; unmatched bases: 15. Here the CDR3 DNA reads TGTGCCAGCACCTCAGGGCGAGGGCTAGCGGTAGATACGCAGTATTTT. This encodes CASTSGRGLAVDTQYF.

The chain uses TRBV27 and TRBJ2-7; 14 nucleotides match TRBD2. V dropped 2 bases and J dropped 4; count of bases not matched to a gene: 7. CDR3 length: 17 residues. The V gene's germline CDR1 is MNHEY and CDR2 SMNVEV (reference sequence). CDR3 coding DNA: TGTGCCAGCAGTTTAAGGGGGACTAGCGGGAGTTTTTACGAGCAGTACTTC. It codes for CASSLRGTSGSFYEQYF.

The rearrangement links TRBV6-1 to TRBJ2-5; D possibly corresponds to TRBD1 (5 bases). This CDR3 is built from 15 residues. Germline assignment: CDR1 MNHNS and CDR2 SASEGT. Between the trimmed V and J ends, which lost 2 bases and 2 bases, there was a span of 12 bases. The CDR3: CASSELGPAQETQYF. The CDR3 bases are TGTGCCAGCAGTGAATTGGGGCCAGCTCAAGAGACCCAGTACTTC.

This chain uses TRBV10-3 with TRBJ2-7; D might be TRBD1 (6 bases). The germline gives CDR1 ENHRY, CDR2 SYGVKD. V was clipped by 2 bases and J by 1 base, with 12 bases between them. CDR3 length equals 15 residues. CDR3 DNA: TGTGCCATCAGTGAGCAGGGGTCCCCTTCCTACGAGCAGTACTTC. It codes for CAISEQGSPSYEQYF.

This rearrangement joins TRBV5-8 to TRBJ2-7, with TRBD1 as a possible D gene (6 bases). This CDR3 has 15 amino acids. The germline CDR1 and CDR2 sequences are SGHTS and YDEGEE. The ends were cut back, 0 bases at V and 7 bases at J, with 17 bases in the middle. The CDR3 DNA follows: TGTGCCAGCAGCTTGGTGGGGACATCCGGTCGTGAGCAGTACTTC. Protein: CASSLVGTSGREQYF.

The chain joins TRBV5-4 to TRBJ1-1, with TRBD1 matching over 7 bases. CDR3 length equals 15 residues. V lost 3 bases, J lost 1 base, and 6 bases stayed unmatched. Germline V CDR1 and CDR2: SGHNT, YYREEE (reference sequence). The CDR3, as DNA: TGTGCCAGCAGCTCACGAGACAGGGCGAACACTGAAGCTTTCTTT. Residues: CASSSRDRANTEAFF.

The rearrangement joins TRBV4-1 to TRBJ1-1; maybe TRBD1 (6 bases). The length of the CDR3 is 15 residues. The germline gives CDR1 MGHRA, CDR2 YSYEKL. The V end lost 1 base, the J end lost 10 bases, and 19 bases lay between the germline ends. The CDR3 DNA follows: TGCGCCAGCAGCCAAGTAGGGGGTGGAGAGGGGAGAGCTTTCTTT. This sequence encodes CASSQVGGGEGRAFF.

This clone has just one count. The J gene is TRBJ2-1, the V gene TRBV7-2; 8 nucleotides align to TRBD2. This CDR3 comprises 15 residues. J gave up 6 bases and V 3 bases, and 7 bases lay outside the gene matches. The germline CDR1 and CDR2 sequences are SGHTA and FQGNSA. CDR3 DNA sequence: TGTGCCAGCAGCTTCCCAGCGGGAGCCCTCAATGAGCAGTTCTTC. It encodes CASSFPAGALNEQFF.

The chain couples TRBV7-9 to TRBJ2-1; 7 bases are shared with TRBD2. Germline V lookup: CDR1 SEHNR, CDR2 FQNEAQ (reference sequence). This CDR3 contains 16 residues. V was clipped by 3 bases and J by 2 bases; unmatched bases: 7. The CDR3 loop is CASSFLGGSTYNEQFF. CDR3 DNA sequence: TGTGCCAGCAGCTTCTTAGGCGGGAGTACCTACAATGAGCAGTTCTTC.

The rearrangement joins TRBV4-1 to TRBJ2-3; 14 bases are shared with TRBD2. The V segment lost 5 bases and the J segment 5 bases; nucleotides outside the gene matches: 3. The CDR3 totals 15 residues. The germline gives CDR1 MGHRA, CDR2 YSYEKL. CDR3: CASSFGTSGRDTQYF. CDR3 DNA: TGCGCCAGCAGCTTCGGGACTAGCGGGAGAGATACGCAGTATTTT.

V is TRBV4-3 and J is TRBJ2-1, with D maybe TRBD2 (5 bases). Per germline, CDR1 LGHNA and CDR2 YSLEER. Trimming removed 1 base at V and 14 bases at J, with 15 bases between. The CDR3 runs to 13 residues. CDR3 sequence: CASSQGTDPGEFF. The CDR3 bases are TGCGCCAGCAGCCAAGGTACAGACCCCGGGGAGTTCTTC.

The chain joins TRBV27 to TRBJ2-3; D uncertain. CDR1 is MNHEY, CDR2 SMNVEV, per germline (reference sequence). The ends were cut back, 7 bases at V and 3 bases at J, with 14 bases in the middle. This CDR3 has 14 residues. The CDR3: CASMEIGVTDTQYF. The CDR3 DNA reads as TGTGCCAGCATGGAGATTGGGGTTACAGATACGCAGTATTTT.

The chain couples TRBV7-3 to TRBJ1-1; no clear D. The CDR3 covers 13 residues. CDR1 and CDR2 (germline): SGHTA, FQGTGA. Trimming took off 2 bases at V and 4 bases at J, with 8 bases between the two ends. The CDR3 region is CASSLGVSTEAFF. The CDR3 DNA follows: TGTGCCAGCAGCTTAGGGGTATCCACTGAAGCTTTCTTT.

Regarding this clone: The same CDR3 arises from other DNA sequences in this sample as well. This chain joins TRBV27 and TRBJ2-1; no clear D. The CDR3 covers 13 residues. CDR1 and CDR2 from the germline V gene are MNHEY and SMNVEV (reference sequence). Trimming shortened V by 3 bases and J by 4 bases, and 7 bases separated the two germline ends. DNA for the CDR3: TGTGCCAGCAGTTTCGGCGAATACAATGAGCAGTTCTTC. This codes for CASSFGEYNEQFF.

The V gene is TRBV27, the J gene TRBJ1-2; D unclear. Germline V lookup: CDR1 MNHEY, CDR2 SMNVEV (reference sequence). The CDR3 extends over 12 amino acids. Between the trimmed V and J ends, which lost 4 bases and 4 bases, there was a span of 7 bases. The CDR3 region has the DNA TGTGCCAGCAGTTCCCACCCCTATGGCTACACCTTC. As protein: CASSSHPYGYTF.

J is TRBJ2-1 and V is TRBV28; 8 bases agree with TRBD2. The germline V gene encodes CDR1 MDHEN and CDR2 SYDVKM. The CDR3 covers 13 residues. Trimming removed 6 bases from V and 8 bases from J; junction bases left unmatched: 6. CDR3 in amino acids: CASRVAGYDEQFF. The CDR3 nucleotides are TGTGCCAGCAGAGTAGCGGGATACGATGAGCAGTTCTTC.

The chain couples TRBV7-8 to TRBJ2-1; D unresolved. The germline V and J ends were trimmed by 4 bases and 12 bases, with 16 bases remaining between them. Germline CDR1 SGHVS, CDR2 FQNEAQ. The CDR3 loop spans 13 amino acids. The CDR3 loop is CASSSLDRFGQFF. In DNA, the CDR3 is TGTGCCAGCAGCTCCTTAGACCGGTTTGGGCAGTTCTTC. Variable domain in full (rest from reference TRBV7-8 and TRBJ2-1): GAGVSQSPRYKVAKRGQDVALRCDPISGHVSLFWYQQALGQGPEFLTYFQNEAQLDKSGLPSDRFFAERPEGSVSTLKIQRTQQEDSAVYLCASSSLDRFGQFFGPGTRLTVL.

This rearrangement joins TRBV27 to TRBJ2-1, with 7 bases identical to TRBD2. The CDR3 loop spans 15 amino acids. Losses at the gene ends were 7 bases for V and 5 bases for J; bases not matched to a gene: 11. Germline CDR1 and CDR2: MNHEY and SMNVEV (reference sequence). In nucleotides, the CDR3 is TGTGCCAGCACTCTGGGCGGGAGCCTCAACAATGAGCAGTTCTTC. It translates to CASTLGGSLNNEQFF.

The rearrangement uses TRBV19 and TRBJ2-7; 10 bases match TRBD1. V gave up 3 bases and J gave up 6 bases; unmatched junction bases: 8. The CDR3 consists of 15 residues. CDR1 LNHDA and CDR2 SQIVND come from the germline V gene (reference sequence). CDR3 loop: CASSMYGTGAGEQYF. The CDR3, as DNA: TGTGCCAGTAGTATGTATGGGACAGGGGCGGGCGAGCAGTACTTC. The whole variable domain, filled in from reference TRBV19 and TRBJ2-7, reads DGGITQSPKYLFRKEGQNVTLSCEQNLNHDAMYWYRQDPGQGLRLIYYSQIVNDFQKGDIAEGYSVSREKKESFPLTVTSAQKNPTAFYLCASSMYGTGAGEQYFGPGTRLTVT.

This sequence joins TRBV14 and TRBJ2-1; D may match TRBD1 or TRBD2 (5 bases each). V was clipped by 4 bases and J by 2 bases, with 18 bases between them. The CDR3 runs to 17 residues. The V gene's germline CDR1 is SGHDN and CDR2 FVKESK. CDR3 sequence: CASSLRTDGTTYNEQFF. DNA of the CDR3: TGTGCCAGCAGCCTAAGAACGGACGGGACCACCTACAATGAGCAGTTCTTC.

This clone appeared many times. This chain connects TRBV14 to TRBJ2-7, with D unresolved. The germline V gene has CDR1 SGHDN and CDR2 FVKESK. The CDR3 is made up of 15 amino acids. Trimming cost V 5 bases and J 1 base, with 15 bases left between them. The CDR3 spells CASSSGPARSYEQYF. The CDR3 DNA reads TGTGCCAGCAGCTCCGGACCAGCTAGATCCTACGAGCAGTACTTC.